This TCR beta chain derives from a study of blood T cell repertoires in COVID-19. For the study at large: The cDNA or gDNA used as material had been derived from T cells, B-cell-depleted T cells, or PBMCs.

V gave up 4 bases and J gave up 6 bases; unmatched junction bases: 6. Germline assignment: CDR1 KGHDR and CDR2 SFDVKD. The CDR3 sequence is 14 residues long. Method: immunoSEQ multiplex PCR; TCRdb's copy keeps in-frame clones and lacks some. Of about 93,000 clones listed, around four fifths are singletons. The V call is TRBV24-1, the J call TRBJ1-2; 8 nucleotides line up with TRBD1. Material: peripheral blood. The sequence was obtained from a human donor in a cohort sampled during active COVID-19. In DNA form, the CDR3 reads TGTGCCACCAGTGAGGCAGGGGGCGCGAATGGCTACACCTTC. It translates to CATSEAGGANGYTF.